This T cell receptor beta chain comes out of a study of CD8 T cells in ankylosing spondylitis. Study-level results: Typical of ankylosing spondylitis blood, it appeared, was a TCR beta motif of under 10 highly homologous variants. Disease-linked clones reportedly showed significant enrichment in matched ankylosing spondylitis synovial fluid. Existing reports had already noted some motif variants in reactive arthritis synovial fluid and blood. Disease-linked clones displayed a CD8+ phenotype and appeared relatively rarely in peripheral blood.

CDR3 size: 14 residues. V dropped 4 bases and J dropped 1 base, with 9 bases sitting between them. CDR1 is SGHRS, CDR2 YFSETQ, per germline. Many counts were recorded for this clonotype. Its antigen is currently unknown. Making use of molecular barcodes, quantitative 5'-RACE generated TCR beta libraries. One entry per CDR3 protein results from TCRdb running MiXCR on the 5' RACE reads. The sample lists a few hundred thousand distinct CDR3 sequences, about 12% occurring once. The V and J genes are TRBV5-1 and TRBJ2-4; D is unclear. The sample taken for sequencing was blood, either unsorted or a sorted T cell fraction (not recorded which). The TCR comes from a male donor with ankylosing spondylitis. The CDR3 DNA reads TGCGCCAGCAGCGACCGCGTTGCCAAAAACATTCAGTACTTC. It translates to CASSDRVAKNIQYF.